This T cell receptor beta chain was identified during a study of cytomegalovirus exposure and HLA in healthy donors. J gave up 5 bases and V 4 bases, and 5 bases lay outside the gene matches. The CDR3 sequence is 14 residues long. CDR1 and CDR2 from the germline V gene are SGHRS and YFSETQ. In the PCR, 60 Vbeta and 13 Jbeta primers were used. The data were produced by immunoSEQ multiplex PCR, yet TCRdb's version contains in-frame clones alone and is incomplete. Its clone listing holds roughly 120,000 clones. Sequences were obtained from PBMCs. The chain has TRBV5-1 and TRBJ2-2; 7 bases are a match to TRBD1. This TCR derives from a man aged 40-49 years in good health and CMV-seronegative. The CDR3 coding sequence is TGCGCCAGCAGCGCCGGGACAGTTACCGGGGAGCTGTTTTTT. Translation gives CASSAGTVTGELFF.